This note documents a single T cell receptor (beta chain) sequence. Its binding antigen is unknown. Per-nucleotide qualities are absent, and no much larger clonotype sits a single base away. This specimen comes from a study of CD8 T cells in ankylosing spondylitis (TCRdb year 2017). Study-wide context: The study profiled T cell receptor beta repertoires in healthy donors and ankylosing spondylitis patients to find disease-linked TCR variants. The full study cohort was made up of 20 to 25 ankylosing spondylitis patients and some 100 healthy donors. Samples of peripheral blood were taken, and for ankylosing spondylitis patients, synovial fluid was collected as well. What the study reported, not specific to this receptor: Some TCR beta motif variants had previously been reported in synovial fluid and blood of reactive arthritis patients, which suggested common disease-initiation mechanisms. A CD8+ phenotype was shown by the disease-linked clones, which were found at relatively low frequencies in peripheral blood. Significant enrichment of the disease-linked clones was reported in matched synovial fluid samples from ankylosing spondylitis patients. A TCR beta motif of roughly 8 highly homologous amino acid variants appeared characteristic of blood from ankylosing spondylitis patients.

Trimming accounts for 5 bases at V and 1 base at J, while the number of junction bases matched to no gene is 5. Counted from cysteine to phenylalanine, this CDR3 has 15 amino acids. Just the 45-base CDR3 DNA is kept, in frame starting at base 1. The reads were generated on an Illumina HiSeq 2500. TCR beta libraries were prepared by quantitative 5'-RACE with molecular barcodes. As for the authors' bioinformatics: To identify disease-linked TCR variants, a new computational method was used, one built on a probabilistic model of VDJ rearrangement. TCRdb cleaned the public reads at Q25 with fastp, built clones with MiXCR and kept in-frame beta chains. Identical CDR3 protein sequences are pooled into one entry, listed with their most common genes and DNA. The V and J calls here are based on TCRdb, not the publication. The sample table holds about 700,000 distinct CDR3 sequences, of which around a fifth were seen once. The ten largest account for 15% to 20% of the sample.

The rearranged chain carries TRBV12-3 or TRBV12-4 and TRBJ2-1, with 7 middle bases fitting TRBD1. The sequence was obtained from a male donor with ankylosing spondylitis. The sequenced sample was blood, either unsorted or a sorted T cell fraction (not recorded which). The nucleotide sequence is TGTGCCAGCAGTGCCCGGACAGGATCCTACAATGAGCAGTTCTTC. Translated, it gives CASSARTGSYNEQFF.